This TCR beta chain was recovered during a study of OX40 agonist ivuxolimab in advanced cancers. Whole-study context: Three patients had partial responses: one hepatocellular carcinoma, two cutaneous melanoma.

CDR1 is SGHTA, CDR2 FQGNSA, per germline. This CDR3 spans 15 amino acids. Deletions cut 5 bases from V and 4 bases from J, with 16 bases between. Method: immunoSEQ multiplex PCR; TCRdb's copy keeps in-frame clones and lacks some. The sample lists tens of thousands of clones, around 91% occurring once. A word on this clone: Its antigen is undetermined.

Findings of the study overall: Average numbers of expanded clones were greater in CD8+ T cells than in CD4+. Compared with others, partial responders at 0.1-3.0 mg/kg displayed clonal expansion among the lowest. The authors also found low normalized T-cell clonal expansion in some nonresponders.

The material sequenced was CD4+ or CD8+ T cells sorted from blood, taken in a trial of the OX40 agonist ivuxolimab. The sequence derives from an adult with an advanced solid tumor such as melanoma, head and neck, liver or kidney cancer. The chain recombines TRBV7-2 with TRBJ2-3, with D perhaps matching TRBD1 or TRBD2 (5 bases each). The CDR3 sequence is CASSPLNGGADTQYF. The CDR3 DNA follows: TGTGCCAGCAGCCCTCTAAATGGGGGTGCAGATACGCAGTATTTT.